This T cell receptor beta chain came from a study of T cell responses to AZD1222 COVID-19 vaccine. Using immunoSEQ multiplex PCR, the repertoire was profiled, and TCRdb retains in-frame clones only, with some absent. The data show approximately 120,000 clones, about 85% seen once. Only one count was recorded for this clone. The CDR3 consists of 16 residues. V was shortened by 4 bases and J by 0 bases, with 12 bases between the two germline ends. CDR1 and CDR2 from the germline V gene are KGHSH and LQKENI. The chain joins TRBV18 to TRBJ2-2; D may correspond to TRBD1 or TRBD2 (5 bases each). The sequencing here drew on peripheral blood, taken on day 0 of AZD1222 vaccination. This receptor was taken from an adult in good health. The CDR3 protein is CASSQGRDANTGELFF. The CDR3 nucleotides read TGTGCCAGCTCACAAGGACGGGACGCGAACACCGGGGAGCTGTTTTTT.